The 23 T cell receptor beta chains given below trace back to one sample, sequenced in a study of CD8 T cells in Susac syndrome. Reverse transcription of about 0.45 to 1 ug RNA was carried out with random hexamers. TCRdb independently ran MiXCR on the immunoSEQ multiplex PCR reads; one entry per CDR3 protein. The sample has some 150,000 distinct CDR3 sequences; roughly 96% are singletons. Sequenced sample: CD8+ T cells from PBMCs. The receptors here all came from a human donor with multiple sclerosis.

The CDR3 sequence: CASSNRQGANYGYTF. The CDR3, as DNA: TGTGCCAGTAGTAACCGACAGGGGGCTAACTATGGCTACACCTTC. The chain uses TRBV19 and TRBJ1-2, with 9 bases fitting TRBD1. V trimming: 4 bases; J trimming: 0 bases; junction bases outside the gene matches: 3. The germline V gene has CDR1 LNHDA and CDR2 SQIVND (reference sequence). CDR3 length: 15 amino acids.

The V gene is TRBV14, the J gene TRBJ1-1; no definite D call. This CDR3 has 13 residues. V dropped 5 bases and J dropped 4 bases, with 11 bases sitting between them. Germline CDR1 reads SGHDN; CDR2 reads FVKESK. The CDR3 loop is CASSLTEITEAFF. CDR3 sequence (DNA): TGTGCCAGCAGCTTAACAGAAATCACTGAAGCTTTCTTT.

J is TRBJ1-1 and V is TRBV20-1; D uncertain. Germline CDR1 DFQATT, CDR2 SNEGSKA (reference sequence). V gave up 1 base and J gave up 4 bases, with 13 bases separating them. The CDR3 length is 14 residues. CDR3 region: CSARGGVQGTEAFF. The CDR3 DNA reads TGCAGTGCTAGAGGAGGAGTTCAAGGCACTGAAGCTTTCTTT.

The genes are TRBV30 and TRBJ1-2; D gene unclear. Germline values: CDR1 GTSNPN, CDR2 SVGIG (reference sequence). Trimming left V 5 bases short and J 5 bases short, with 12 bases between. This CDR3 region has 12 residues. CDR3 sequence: CAWEPTPYGYTF. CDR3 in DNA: TGTGCCTGGGAGCCGACACCGTATGGCTACACCTTC.

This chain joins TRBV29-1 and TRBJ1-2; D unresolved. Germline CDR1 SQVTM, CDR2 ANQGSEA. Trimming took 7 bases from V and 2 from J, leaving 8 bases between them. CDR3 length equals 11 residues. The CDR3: CSAIENYGYTF. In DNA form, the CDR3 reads TGCAGCGCTATCGAGAACTATGGCTACACCTTC. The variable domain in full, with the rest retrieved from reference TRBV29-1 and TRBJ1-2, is SAVISQKPSRDICQRGTSLTIQCQVDSQVTMMFWYRQQPGQSLTLIATANQGSEATYESGFVIDKFPISRPNLTFSTLTVSNMSPEDSSIYLCSAIENYGYTFGSGTRLTVV.

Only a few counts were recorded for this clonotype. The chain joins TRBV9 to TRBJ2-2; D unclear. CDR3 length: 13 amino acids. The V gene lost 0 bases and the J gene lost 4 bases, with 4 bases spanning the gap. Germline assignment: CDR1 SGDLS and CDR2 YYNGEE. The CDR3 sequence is CASSVEGTGELFF. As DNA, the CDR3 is TGTGCCAGCAGCGTAGAGGGCACCGGGGAGCTGTTTTTT.

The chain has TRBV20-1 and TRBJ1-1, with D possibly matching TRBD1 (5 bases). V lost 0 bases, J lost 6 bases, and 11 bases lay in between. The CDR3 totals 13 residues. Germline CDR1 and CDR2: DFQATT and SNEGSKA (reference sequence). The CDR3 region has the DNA TGCAGTGCTAGAGACGGTTCGGGGGCTGAAGCTTTCTTT. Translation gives CSARDGSGAEAFF.

CDR3 bases: TGTGCCAGCAGCGTAGGCGGGGGGGCCGGCGGGGAGCTGTTTTTT. This encodes CASSVGGGAGGELFF. The chain recombines TRBV9 with TRBJ2-2; 9 bases are a match to TRBD2. Germline trimming cut 0 bases from V and 7 bases from J; bases unmatched to any gene: 4. The germline V gene encodes CDR1 SGDLS and CDR2 YYNGEE. The CDR3 is made up of 15 amino acids.

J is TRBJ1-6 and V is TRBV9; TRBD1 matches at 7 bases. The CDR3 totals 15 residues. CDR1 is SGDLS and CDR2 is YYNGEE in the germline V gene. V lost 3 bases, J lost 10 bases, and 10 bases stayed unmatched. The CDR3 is CASSERDSLWSPLHF. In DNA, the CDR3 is TGTGCCAGCAGCGAAAGGGACAGTCTATGGTCACCCCTCCACTTT.

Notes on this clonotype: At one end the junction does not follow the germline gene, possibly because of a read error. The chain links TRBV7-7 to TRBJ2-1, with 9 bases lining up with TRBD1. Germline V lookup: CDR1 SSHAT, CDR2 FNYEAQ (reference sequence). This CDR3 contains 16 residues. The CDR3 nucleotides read TGTGCTAGCAGCCCCGCCGGGGACAGGGCCCACAATGAGCAGTTCTTC. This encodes CASSPAGDRAHNEQFF.

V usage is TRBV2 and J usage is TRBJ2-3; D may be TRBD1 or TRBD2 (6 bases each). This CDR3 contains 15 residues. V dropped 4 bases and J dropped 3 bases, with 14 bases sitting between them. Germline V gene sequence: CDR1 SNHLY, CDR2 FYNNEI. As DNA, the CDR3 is TGTGCCAGCAGTGCCTTTGGAGGGGGGACAGATACGCAGTATTTT. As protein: CASSAFGGGTDTQYF.

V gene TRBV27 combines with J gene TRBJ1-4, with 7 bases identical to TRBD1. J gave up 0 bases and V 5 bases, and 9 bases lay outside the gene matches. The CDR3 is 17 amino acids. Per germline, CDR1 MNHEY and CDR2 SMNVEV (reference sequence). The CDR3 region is CASSTLDRRATNEKLFF. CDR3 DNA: TGTGCCAGCAGTACCCTGGACAGGCGGGCAACTAATGAAAAACTGTTTTTT.

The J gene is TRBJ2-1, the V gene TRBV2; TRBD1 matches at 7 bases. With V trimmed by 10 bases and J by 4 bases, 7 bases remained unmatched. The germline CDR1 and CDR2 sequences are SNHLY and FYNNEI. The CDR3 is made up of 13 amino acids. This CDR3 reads CATLDRSYNEQFF. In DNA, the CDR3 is TGTGCCACCCTGGACAGGTCTTACAATGAGCAGTTCTTC.

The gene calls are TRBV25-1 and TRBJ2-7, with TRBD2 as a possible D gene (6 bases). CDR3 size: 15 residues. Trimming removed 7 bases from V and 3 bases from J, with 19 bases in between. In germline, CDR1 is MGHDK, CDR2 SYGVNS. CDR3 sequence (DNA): TGTGCCAGCACTCCAGGGAGGATGTGGGTCTACGAGCAGTACGTC. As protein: CASTPGRMWVYEQYV.

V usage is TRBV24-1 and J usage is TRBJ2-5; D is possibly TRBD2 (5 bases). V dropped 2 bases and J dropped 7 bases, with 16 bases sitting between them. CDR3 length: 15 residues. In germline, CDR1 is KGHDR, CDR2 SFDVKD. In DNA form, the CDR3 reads TGTGCCACCAGTGATTCGCGGACCCTAGGAGGGACCCAGTACTTC. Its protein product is CATSDSRTLGGTQYF.

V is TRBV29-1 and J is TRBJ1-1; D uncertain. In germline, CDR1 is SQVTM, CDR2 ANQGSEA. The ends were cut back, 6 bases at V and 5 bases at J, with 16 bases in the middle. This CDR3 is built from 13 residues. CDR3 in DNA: TGCAGCGTCTTTACCGTGATAGGGACTGAAGCTTTCTTT. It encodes CSVFTVIGTEAFF. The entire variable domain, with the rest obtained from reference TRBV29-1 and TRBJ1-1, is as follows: SAVISQKPSRDICQRGTSLTIQCQVDSQVTMMFWYRQQPGQSLTLIATANQGSEATYESGFVIDKFPISRPNLTFSTLTVSNMSPEDSSIYLCSVFTVIGTEAFFGQGTRLTVV.

The CDR3 sequence is CASSQTGTGAYEQYF. CDR3 sequence (DNA): TGTGCCAGCAGCCAAACGGGGACAGGGGCCTACGAGCAGTACTTC. The chain uses TRBV13 and TRBJ2-7, with 10 bases aligning to TRBD1. Germline loops: CDR1 PRHDT, CDR2 FYEKMQ (reference sequence). Trimming took 5 bases from V and 2 from J; bases not matched to a gene: 6. There are 15 residues in the CDR3.

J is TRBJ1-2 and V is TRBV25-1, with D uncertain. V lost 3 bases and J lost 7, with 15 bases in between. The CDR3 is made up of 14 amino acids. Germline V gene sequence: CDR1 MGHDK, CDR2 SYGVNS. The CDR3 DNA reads TGTGCCAGCAGTGACGAGGCCGTCCCTGGTGGCTACACCTTC. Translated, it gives CASSDEAVPGGYTF.

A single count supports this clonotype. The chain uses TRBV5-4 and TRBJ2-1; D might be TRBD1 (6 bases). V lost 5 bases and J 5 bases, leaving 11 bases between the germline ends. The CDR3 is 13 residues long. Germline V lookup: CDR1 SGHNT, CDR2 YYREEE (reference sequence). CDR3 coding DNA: TGTGCCAGCAGACAGGGTTGGGACAATGAGCAGTTCTTC. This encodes CASRQGWDNEQFF.

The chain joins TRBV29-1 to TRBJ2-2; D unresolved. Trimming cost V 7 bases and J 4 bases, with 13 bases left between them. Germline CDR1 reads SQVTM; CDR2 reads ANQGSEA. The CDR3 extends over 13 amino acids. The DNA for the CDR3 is TGCAGCGCTGTAGACATTCTCACCGGGGAGCTGTTTTTT. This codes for CSAVDILTGELFF.

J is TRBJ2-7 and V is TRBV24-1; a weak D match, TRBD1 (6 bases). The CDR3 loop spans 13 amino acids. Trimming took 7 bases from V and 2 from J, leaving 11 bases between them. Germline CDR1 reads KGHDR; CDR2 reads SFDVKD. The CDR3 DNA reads TGTGCCACCAGGAAAGACAGGCCCTACGAGCAGTACGTC. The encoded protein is CATRKDRPYEQYV.

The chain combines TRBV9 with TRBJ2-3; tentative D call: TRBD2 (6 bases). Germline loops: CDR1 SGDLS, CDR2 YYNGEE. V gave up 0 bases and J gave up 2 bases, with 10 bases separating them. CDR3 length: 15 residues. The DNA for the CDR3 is TGTGCCAGCAGCGTAGTTAGCGGCTACACAGATACGCAGTATTTT. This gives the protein CASSVVSGYTDTQYF.

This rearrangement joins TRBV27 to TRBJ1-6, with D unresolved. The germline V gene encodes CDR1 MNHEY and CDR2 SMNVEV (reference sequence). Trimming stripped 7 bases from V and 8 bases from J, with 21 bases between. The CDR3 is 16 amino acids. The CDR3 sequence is CASTSFLEDRDSPLHF. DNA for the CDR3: TGTGCCAGCACCTCCTTCCTAGAGGATCGGGATTCACCCCTCCACTTT.